This T cell receptor (beta chain) was retrieved from a study of T cells and Merkel cell carcinoma outcomes. Study results and limitations: Merkel cell carcinoma outcomes were reportedly predicted by repertoire and T-cell density.

Generated by immunoSEQ multiplex PCR, the TCRdb table keeps only in-frame clones and is missing some. The data contain roughly 13,000 clones, roughly 92% of them singletons. Notes on this clone: Its specificity is unknown.

The CDR3 is made up of 14 amino acids. The V gene lost 0 bases and the J gene lost 2 bases, with 5 bases spanning the gap. Germline V gives CDR1 SGHNT, CDR2 YYREEE (reference sequence). The chain carries TRBV5-4 and TRBJ2-2; D is ambiguous. The sequenced sample was tumor tissue from Merkel cell carcinoma. This TCR came from a human donor with Merkel cell carcinoma. The CDR3 DNA follows: TGTGCCAGCAGCTTGGGGATTAACACCGGGGAGCTGTTTTTT. Protein product: CASSLGINTGELFF.